The 8 T cell receptor beta chains in this list originate from one sample, sequenced in a study of blood T cell repertoires in COVID-19. The method was immunoSEQ multiplex PCR; TCRdb's version includes in-frame clones alone and lacks a portion of them. Of hundreds of thousands of clones in the sample, around 87% are singletons; the top ten hold 2.3%. Material: peripheral blood. These receptor sequences come from a woman aged 60-75 years with COVID-19, enrolled during active disease.

Comment on this clone: Sequence at one end of the junction differs from germline and may be a read error. The same CDR3 can be traced to other DNA sequences in this sample. The chain carries TRBV4-1 and TRBJ1-2; 8 positions agree with TRBD1. The CDR3 extends over 14 amino acids. The germline V gene encodes CDR1 MGHRA and CDR2 YSYEKL. CDR3 residues: CASSRTGSNYGYTF. The DNA of the CDR3 is TGCGCCAGCAGCCGGACAGGGTCTAACTATGGCTATACCTTC.

The genes are TRBV19 and TRBJ2-3, with a tentative D call TRBD2 (5 bases). Germline values: CDR1 LNHDA, CDR2 SQIVND (reference sequence). This CDR3 has 13 amino acids. V lost 10 bases, J lost 0 bases, and 11 bases lay in between. Here the CDR3 DNA reads TGTGCCACCCAGCGGACTAGCACAGATACGCAGTATTTT. Residues: CATQRTSTDTQYF.

V gene TRBV6-9 combines with J gene TRBJ1-5; TRBD1 is a possible D gene (5 bases). Germline V gene data show CDR1 as MNHGY and CDR2 as SVAAGI. The CDR3 runs to 14 residues. V lost 5 bases and J lost 6, with 14 bases in between. For the CDR3, the DNA is TGTGCCAGCAGTAAGGACCAGGGTTGTCAGCCCCAGCATTTT. Its protein is CASSKDQGCQPQHF.

V is TRBV3-1 (or the pseudogene TRBV3-2) and J is TRBJ2-2; the match to TRBD1 covers 10 bases. The CDR3 runs to 16 residues. V was pared by 4 bases and J by 7 bases, with 9 bases of the junction left unmatched. Germline V gene lookup returns CDR1 LGHDT and CDR2 YNNKEL (reference sequence). The DNA of the CDR3 is TGTGCCAGCAGCCCGAGGGACAGGGGTTCGAGCGGGGAGCTGTTTTTT. Translating gives CASSPRDRGSSGELFF.

V gene TRBV2 combines with J gene TRBJ1-1, with 8 bases identical to TRBD1. After removal of 6 bases from V and 3 bases from J, the junction contained 3 bases not matched to a gene. Germline-derived CDR1 and CDR2 are SNHLY and FYNNEI. The CDR3 is made up of 13 amino acids. CDR3 coding DNA: TGTGCCAGCAGAGCGGACAGGGACACTGAAGCTTTCTTT. Its translation is CASRADRDTEAFF.

This clone was detected only once. V usage is TRBV5-8 and J usage is TRBJ1-3; TRBD1 aligns across 8 bases. The trim removed 4 bases at V and 0 bases at J, leaving 12 bases unmatched. Germline V gene sequence: CDR1 SGHTS, CDR2 YDEGEE. CDR3 length equals 18 residues. For the CDR3, the DNA is TGTGCCAGCAGCCTTCACGGACAGGGAGCCCTCTCTGGAAACACCATATATTTT. Residues: CASSLHGQGALSGNTIYF.

This sequence joins TRBV6-5 and TRBJ1-1, with 9 bases aligning to TRBD1. J was trimmed by 5 bases and V by 2 bases; bases with no gene match: 3. The CDR3 loop spans 14 amino acids. The V gene's germline CDR1 is MNHEY and CDR2 SVGAGI. The CDR3 DNA reads as TGTGCCAGCAGTTACAGACAGGGGGGGACTGAAGCTTTCTTT. Protein: CASSYRQGGTEAFF.

The V gene is TRBV7-2, the J gene TRBJ2-7, with 10 bases fitting TRBD1. Germline loops: CDR1 SGHTA, CDR2 FQGNSA. The CDR3 is 15 amino acids. J was trimmed by 6 bases and V by 5 bases; bases with no gene match: 10. The CDR3 is CASSMKDRGVVEQYF. The CDR3, as DNA: TGTGCCAGCAGCATGAAGGACAGGGGGGTCGTCGAGCAGTACTTC.